This T cell receptor beta chain is from a study of graft-versus-host responses after intestinal transplantation. This clone appeared a single time. Its cognate antigen is unknown. The repertoire was sequenced with immunoSEQ multiplex PCR; TCRdb's copy has only in-frame clones and lacks some. Of roughly 92,000 clones in the sample, 85% to 90% were seen once. The CDR3 is 14 amino acids. Deletions cut 4 bases from V and 5 bases from J, with 12 bases between. Germline V gene lookup returns CDR1 MNHNY and CDR2 SVGAGI (reference sequence). This clonotype originated in a human donor who received an intestinal transplant. The chain uses TRBV6-6 and TRBJ1-5, with a weak D call TRBD1 (6 bases). The source was unstimulated CD4+ T cells sorted from spleen or lymph node cells, collected before intestinal transplant. The CDR3 bases are TGTGCCAGCAGTTCGGGGACACCCGATCAGCCCCAGCATTTT. Translation: CASSSGTPDQPQHF.